The entry that follows covers one T cell receptor (beta chain) sequence. Antigen: not known. The CDR3 loop spans 12 amino acids. Germline CDR1 reads SGHTA; CDR2 reads FQGNSA. V shed 7 bases and J shed 5 bases, with 11 bases lying between them. These data originate in a study of cytomegalovirus exposure and HLA in healthy donors. Study observations and caveats: Previous analysis showed most TCR beta V segments were productive about 90% or about 30% of the time. A later analysis appeared to link common viral pathogens to several of the most significant clusters. V segments that were indistinguishable, TRBV6-2 and TRBV6-3 among them, were omitted from analysis.

It was with 60 Vbeta and 13 Jbeta primers that the PCR ran. The protocol was immunoSEQ multiplex PCR, while the TCRdb copy is restricted to in-frame clones and leaves out a portion. The repertoire consists of 70,000 to 100,000 clones, with less than 80% occurring once and the leading ten covering 20% to 25%. The sequenced sample consisted of PBMCs. The source is a woman in her forties or fifties in good health and CMV-seropositive. J is TRBJ1-2 and V is TRBV7-2; a possible D gene is TRBD1 (5 bases). The CDR3 DNA reads as TGTGCCAGCACAGGGCTGGATTATGGCTACACCTTC. Translation: CASTGLDYGYTF.